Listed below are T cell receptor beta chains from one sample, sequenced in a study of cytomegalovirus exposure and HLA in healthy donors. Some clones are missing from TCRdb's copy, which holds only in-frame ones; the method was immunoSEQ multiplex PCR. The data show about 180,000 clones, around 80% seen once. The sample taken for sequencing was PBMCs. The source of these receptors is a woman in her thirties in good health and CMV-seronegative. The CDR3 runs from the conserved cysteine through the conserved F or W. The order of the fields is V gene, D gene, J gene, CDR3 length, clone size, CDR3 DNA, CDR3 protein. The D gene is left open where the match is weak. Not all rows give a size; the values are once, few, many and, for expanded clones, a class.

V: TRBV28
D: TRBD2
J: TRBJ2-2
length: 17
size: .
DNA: TGTGCCAGCGAATTCGTAGCGGGGGGGCCGAACACCGGGGAGCTGTTTTTT
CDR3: CASEFVAGGPNTGELFF

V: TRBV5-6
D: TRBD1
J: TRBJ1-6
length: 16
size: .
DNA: TGTGCCAGCAGCTTGGGACAGGGAGTTTATAATTCACCCCTCCACTTT
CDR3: CASSLGQGVYNSPLHF

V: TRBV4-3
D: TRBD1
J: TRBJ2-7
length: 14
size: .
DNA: TGCGCCAGCAGAACGGCAATGGGTGGGACAGCGGAGTACTTC
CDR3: CASRTAMGGTAEYF

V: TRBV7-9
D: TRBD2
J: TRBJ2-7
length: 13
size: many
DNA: TGTGCCACGAAGGTAGCGGGGAACTACGAGCAGTACTTC
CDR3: CATKVAGNYEQYF

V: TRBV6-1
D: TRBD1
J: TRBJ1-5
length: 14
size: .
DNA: TGTGCCAGCAGAGACAGGGCTAGCAATCAGCCCCAGCATTTT
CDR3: CASRDRASNQPQHF

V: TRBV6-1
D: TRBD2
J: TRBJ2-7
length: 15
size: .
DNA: TGTGCCAGCAGTGGCCGACTAGCGGGGATTCGAGAGCAGTACTTC
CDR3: CASSGRLAGIREQYF

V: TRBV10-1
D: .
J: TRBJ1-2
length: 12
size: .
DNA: TGCGCCAGTAAGACAGGAGTGGATGGCTACACCTTC
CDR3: CASKTGVDGYTF

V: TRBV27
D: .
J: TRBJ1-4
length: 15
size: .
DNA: TGTGCCAGCAGTTTTCTGGGCCTACGGAACGAAAAACTGTTTTTT
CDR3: CASSFLGLRNEKLFF

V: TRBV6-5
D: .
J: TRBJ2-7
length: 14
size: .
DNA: TGTGCCAGCAGTTACGCGGGCGCCGCCTACGAGCAGTACTTC
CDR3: CASSYAGAAYEQYF

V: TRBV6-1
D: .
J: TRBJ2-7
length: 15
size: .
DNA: TGTGCCAGCAGTGCGCAGGGACTCTTTGCGTACGAGCAGTACTTC
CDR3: CASSAQGLFAYEQYF

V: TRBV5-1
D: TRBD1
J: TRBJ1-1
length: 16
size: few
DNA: TGCGCCAGCAGCACCGGACAGGGAGTAGGTAACACTGAAGCTTTCTTT
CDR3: CASSTGQGVGNTEAFF

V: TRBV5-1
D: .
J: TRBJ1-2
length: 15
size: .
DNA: TGCGCCAGCAGCCATACCACGACAGGCGGTTATGGCTACACCTTC
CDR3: CASSHTTTGGYGYTF

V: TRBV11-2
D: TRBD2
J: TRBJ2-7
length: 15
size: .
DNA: TGTGCCAGCAGCTTTTCTAGCGGAGCTCCCTACGAGCAGTACTTC
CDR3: CASSFSSGAPYEQYF

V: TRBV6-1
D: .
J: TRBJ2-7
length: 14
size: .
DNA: TGTGCCAGCAGTGCCACAGGGGGGGCCTACGAGCAGTACTTC
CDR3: CASSATGGAYEQYF

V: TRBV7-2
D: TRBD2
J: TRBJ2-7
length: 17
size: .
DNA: TGTGCCAGCAGCTTAGGTAGGCTAGCGGGGAGCACCTACGAGCAGTACTTC
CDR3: CASSLGRLAGSTYEQYF

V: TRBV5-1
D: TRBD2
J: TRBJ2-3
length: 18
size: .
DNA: TGCGCCAGCAGCCTAGGCGGGGGTTCGGTCTCTGGCACAGATACGCAGTATTTT
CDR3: CASSLGGGSVSGTDTQYF

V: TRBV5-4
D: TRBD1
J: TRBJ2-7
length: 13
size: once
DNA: TGTGCCAGCAGCCCACGACAGGGCTACGAGCAGTACTTC
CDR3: CASSPRQGYEQYF

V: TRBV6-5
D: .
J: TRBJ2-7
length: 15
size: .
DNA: TGTGCCAGCAGTTACTCGACGGGGAGCTCCTACGAGCAGTACTTC
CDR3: CASSYSTGSSYEQYF

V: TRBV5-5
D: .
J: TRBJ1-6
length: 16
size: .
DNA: TGTGCCAGCAGCTTGGAACAGGCACTACCGAATTCACCCCTCCACTTT
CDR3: CASSLEQALPNSPLHF

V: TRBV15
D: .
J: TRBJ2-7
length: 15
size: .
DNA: TGTGCCACCAGGAGTAGTAGACAGGGAGGCTACGAGCAGTACTTC
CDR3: CATRSSRQGGYEQYF

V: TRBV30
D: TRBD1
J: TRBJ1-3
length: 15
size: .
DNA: TGTGCCTGGGCACGGACAGGGGATGGTGGAAACACCATATATTTT
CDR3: CAWARTGDGGNTIYF

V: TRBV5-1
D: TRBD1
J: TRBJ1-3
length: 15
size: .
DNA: TGCGCCAGCAGCTTGGGAAAACAGGGGGCATACACCATATATTTT
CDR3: CASSLGKQGAYTIYF

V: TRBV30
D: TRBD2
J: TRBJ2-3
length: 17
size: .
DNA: TGTGCCTGGAGTGAGCCCCTCTTAGCGGGGAGCACAGATACGCAGTATTTT
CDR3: CAWSEPLLAGSTDTQYF

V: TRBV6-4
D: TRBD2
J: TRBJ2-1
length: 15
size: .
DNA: TGTGCCAGCAGTGGAACTAGCGGGGGGTACAATGAGCAGTTCTTC
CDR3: CASSGTSGGYNEQFF

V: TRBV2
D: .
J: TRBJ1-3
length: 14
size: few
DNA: TGTGCCAGCAGTACAGGGTCCTCTGGAAACACCATATATTTT
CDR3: CASSTGSSGNTIYF

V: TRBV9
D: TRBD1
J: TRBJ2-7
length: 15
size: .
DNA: TGTGCCAGCACTAAAGGGACAGTGAACTCCTACGAGCAGTACTTC
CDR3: CASTKGTVNSYEQYF

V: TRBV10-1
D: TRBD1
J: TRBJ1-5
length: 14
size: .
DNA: TGCGCCAGCAGCCCGGGACAGGGGAATCAGCCCCAGCATTTT
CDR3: CASSPGQGNQPQHF

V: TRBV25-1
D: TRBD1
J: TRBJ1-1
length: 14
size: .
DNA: TGTGCCAGCTCAGAGACAGGGTGGAATCCTGGGGCTTTCTTT
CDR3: CASSETGWNPGAFF

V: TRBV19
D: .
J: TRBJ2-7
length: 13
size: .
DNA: TGTGCCAGTAACCAGGGACTCTCCTACGAGCAGTACTTC
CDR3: CASNQGLSYEQYF

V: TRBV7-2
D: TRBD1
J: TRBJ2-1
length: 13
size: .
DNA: TGTGCCAGCAGCCAAACATACCGGGACAGGGTCATCTTC
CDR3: CASSQTYRDRVIF

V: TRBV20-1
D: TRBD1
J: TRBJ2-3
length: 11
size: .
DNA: TGCAGTGCGAACAGGGGGGATACGCAGTATTTT
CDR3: CSANRGDTQYF